This TCR beta chain was recovered during a study of blood T cell repertoires in COVID-19. About the research overall: Acute and convalescent COVID-19 specimens originated in the United States, Italy and Spain. T cells, B-cell-depleted T cells, or PBMCs provided the cDNA or gDNA that served as material.

This clone was detected only a few times. Germline CDR1 is MNHEY and CDR2 is SVGEGT. The J segment lost 3 bases and the V segment lost 6 bases, leaving 3 bases of the junction unmatched. The CDR3 is 14 amino acids. As handled by the study authors: Estimation of nucleated cell counts relied on the amplification of reference gene primers. This table comes from immunoSEQ multiplex PCR, and its TCRdb copy is limited to in-frame clones, with some not included. The V and J calls and clone size come from that table; D and trimming were worked out from the DNA. The top ten hold 4.5% to 6% of the sample, which has about 100,000 clones, less than 90% seen once.

Sequencing used peripheral blood. The rearrangement uses TRBV6-2 or TRBV6-3 and TRBJ2-7; TRBD2 matches 12 bases. This receptor was identified in a human donor in a cohort sampled during active COVID-19. The DNA for the CDR3 is TGTGCCAGCAGCCAGACTAGCGGGGGCTACGAGCAGTACTTC. Residues: CASSQTSGGYEQYF.